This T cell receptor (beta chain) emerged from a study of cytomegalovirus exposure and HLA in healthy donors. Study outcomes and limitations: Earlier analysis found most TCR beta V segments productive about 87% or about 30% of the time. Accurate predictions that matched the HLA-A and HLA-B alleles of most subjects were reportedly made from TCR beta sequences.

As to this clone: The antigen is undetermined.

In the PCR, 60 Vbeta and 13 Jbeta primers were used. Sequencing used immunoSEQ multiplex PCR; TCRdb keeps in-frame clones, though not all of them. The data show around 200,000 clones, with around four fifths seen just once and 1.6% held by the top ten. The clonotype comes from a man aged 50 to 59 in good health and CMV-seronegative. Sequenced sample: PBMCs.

CDR3 coding DNA: TGTGCCAGTAGTAGTATGAGTGCGAGGGACGAGCAGTACTTC. This sequence encodes CASSSMSARDEQYF. The J gene is TRBJ2-7, the V gene TRBV19, with D possibly matching TRBD2 (5 bases). Trimming left V 4 bases short and J 5 bases short, with 15 bases between. Germline V lookup: CDR1 LNHDA, CDR2 SQIVND (reference sequence). CDR3 size: 14 residues.